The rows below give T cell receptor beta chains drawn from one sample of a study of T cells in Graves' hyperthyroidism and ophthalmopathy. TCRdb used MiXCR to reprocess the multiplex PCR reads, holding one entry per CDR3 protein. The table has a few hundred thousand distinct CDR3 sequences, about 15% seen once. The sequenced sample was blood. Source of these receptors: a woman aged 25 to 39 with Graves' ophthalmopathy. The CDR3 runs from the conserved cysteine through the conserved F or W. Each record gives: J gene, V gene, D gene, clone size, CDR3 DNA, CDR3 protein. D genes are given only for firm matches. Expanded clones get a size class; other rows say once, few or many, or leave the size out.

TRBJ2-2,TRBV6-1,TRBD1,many,TGTGCCACCAGAGGGACAGGTGTCGGGGAGCTGTTTTTT,CATRGTGVGELFF
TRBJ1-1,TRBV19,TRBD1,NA,TGTGCCAGTAGTATACAGGGGGCGTCCACTGAAGCTTTCTTT,CASSIQGASTEAFF
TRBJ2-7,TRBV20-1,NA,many,TGCAGTGCTAGAGATTATCGGACCTCCTACGAGCAGTACTTC,CSARDYRTSYEQYF
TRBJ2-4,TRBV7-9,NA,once,TGTGCCAGCAGGTTAGTAGGGGGGAAGAACATTCAGTACTTC,CASRLVGGKNIQYF
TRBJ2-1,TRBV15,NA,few,TGTGCCACCGGTCCCCCAGGGCGGGACGCGATGGAGTTCTTC,CATGPPGRDAMEFF
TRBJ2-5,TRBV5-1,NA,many,TGCGCCAGCAGCTCGGCGGGGCAAGAGACCCAGTACTTC,CASSSAGQETQYF
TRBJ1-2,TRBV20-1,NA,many,TGCAGTGCTAGAGATTGGAGACATTCCAACTATGGCTACACCTTC,CSARDWRHSNYGYTF
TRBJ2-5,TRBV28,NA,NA,TGTGCCAGCAGATTTGGGATGTCTGAGACCCAGTACTTC,CASRFGMSETQYF
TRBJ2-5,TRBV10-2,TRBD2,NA,TGCGCCAGCAGTGAAGTAGCGGGGGTGGAGACCCAGTACTTC,CASSEVAGVETQYF
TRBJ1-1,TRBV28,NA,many,TGTGCCAGCAGTCCGATCCCCGGGCGCACTGAAGCTTTCTTT,CASSPIPGRTEAFF
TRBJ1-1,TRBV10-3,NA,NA,TGTGCCACCAAGGCCGGCAGGGGCGCGTTAACTGAAGCTTTCTTT,CATKAGRGALTEAFF
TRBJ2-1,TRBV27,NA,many,TGTGCCTCCTGGGGGGGGGGCACCTACAATGAGCAGTTCTTC,CASWGGGTYNEQFF
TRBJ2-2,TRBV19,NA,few,TGTGCCAGTGGCGTCCCACACTACACCGGGGAGCTGTTTTTT,CASGVPHYTGELFF
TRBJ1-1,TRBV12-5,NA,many,TGTGCTAGTGGTTTTCGGAGTCTGAACACTGAAGCTTTCTTT,CASGFRSLNTEAFF
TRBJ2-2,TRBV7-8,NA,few,TGTGCCAGCAGCTTACCACGGACGGCTAACACCGGGGAGCTGTTTTTT,CASSLPRTANTGELFF
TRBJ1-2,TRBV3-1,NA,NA,TGTGCCAGCAGCCAAGGACCCGGGGGCTACACCTTC,CASSQGPGGYTF
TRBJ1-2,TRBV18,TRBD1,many,TGTGCCAGCTCACCACCACCCGGGACAGGGGTTGGCTACACCTTC,CASSPPPGTGVGYTF
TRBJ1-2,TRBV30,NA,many,TGTGCCTGGAGTGCGGGCGGTCACTATGGCTACACCTTC,CAWSAGGHYGYTF
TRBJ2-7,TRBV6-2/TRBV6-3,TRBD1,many,TGTGCCAGCAGTTACGTTCGACAGGGGCCCAACGAGCAGTACTTC,CASSYVRQGPNEQYF
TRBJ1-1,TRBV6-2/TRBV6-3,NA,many,TGTGCCAGCAGTACGGGGATGCCGAACACTGAAGCTTTCTTT,CASSTGMPNTEAFF
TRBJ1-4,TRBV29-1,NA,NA,TGCAGCGTTGAAGAGGGTCCGGAAAAACTGTTTTTT,CSVEEGPEKLFF
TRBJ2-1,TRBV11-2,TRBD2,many,TGTGCCAGCAGCCTAATCGGGGGGAGGTACAATGAGCAGTTCTTC,CASSLIGGRYNEQFF
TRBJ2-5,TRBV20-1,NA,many,TGCAGTGCAGGCGCCGGACTTACAAAAGAGACCCAGTACTTC,CSAGAGLTKETQYF
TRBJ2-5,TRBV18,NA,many,TGTGCCAGCTCACCACGTGGAGGGGGCGACGAGACCCAGTACTTC,CASSPRGGGDETQYF
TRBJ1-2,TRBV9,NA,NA,TGTGCCAGCGGGGGAATCAGGGCCGGAGATGGCTACACCTTC,CASGGIRAGDGYTF
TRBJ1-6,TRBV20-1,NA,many,TGCAGTGCAACACAGGATAATAATTCACCCCTCCACTTT,CSATQDNNSPLHF
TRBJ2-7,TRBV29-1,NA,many,TGCAGCGTTGAATTTGGACATACCTACGAGCAGTACTTC,CSVEFGHTYEQYF
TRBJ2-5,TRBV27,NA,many,TGTGCCAGCCCAGAGACCCAGTACTTC,CASPETQYF
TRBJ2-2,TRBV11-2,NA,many,TGTGCCAGCAGCTTAGACAGGGAGCTGTTTTTT,CASSLDRELFF
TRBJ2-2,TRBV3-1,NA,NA,TGTGCCAGCAGCTGGGAGGTGGCGAACACCGGGGAGCTGTTTTTT,CASSWEVANTGELFF
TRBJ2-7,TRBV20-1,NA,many,TGCAGTGCCAAAGGATTCCCACCCGACGAGCAGTACTTC,CSAKGFPPDEQYF
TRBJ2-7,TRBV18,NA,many,TGTGCCAGCTCACCCGACGTCAACCCCTACGAGCAGTACTTC,CASSPDVNPYEQYF
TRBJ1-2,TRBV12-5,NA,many,TGTGCTAGTGGTTTGGCCCCCCGCTATGGCTACACCTTC,CASGLAPRYGYTF
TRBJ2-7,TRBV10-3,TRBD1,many,TGTGCCATCAGGGCCGGGACAGGGAACTCCTACGAGCAGTACTTC,CAIRAGTGNSYEQYF
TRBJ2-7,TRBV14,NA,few,TGTGCCAGCAGCCAAGGTATCAGGACTTTGCCCTACGAGCAGTACTTC,CASSQGIRTLPYEQYF
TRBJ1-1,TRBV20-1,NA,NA,TGCAGTGCTCCGACAGGTTCTGGCGGCACTGAAGCTTTCTTT,CSAPTGSGGTEAFF
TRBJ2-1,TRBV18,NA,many,TGTGCCAGCTCACCACCTAGTCAGGGAATTAGGAATGAGCAGTTCTTC,CASSPPSQGIRNEQFF
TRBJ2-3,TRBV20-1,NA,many,TGCAGTGCTAGTTTGTTAGCAGGGAATTGGGATACGCAGTATTTT,CSASLLAGNWDTQYF
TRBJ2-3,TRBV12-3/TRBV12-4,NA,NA,TGTGCCAGCAGTTCACGGCGGGGGCCGGGTGGTACGCAGTATTTT,CASSSRRGPGGTQYF
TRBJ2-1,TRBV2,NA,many,TGTGCCAGCAGTGAAAGGTGGAGCAATGAGCAGTTCTTC,CASSERWSNEQFF
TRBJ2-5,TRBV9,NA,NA,TGTGCCAGCAGCCCAGGACTGTCGCAAGAGACCCAGTACTTC,CASSPGLSQETQYF
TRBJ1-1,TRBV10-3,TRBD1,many,TGTGCCATCGGGGACCGGGACAGGCTTATGAACACTGAAGCTTTCTTT,CAIGDRDRLMNTEAFF
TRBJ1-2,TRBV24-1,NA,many,TGTGCCACCAGTGAGGGTTATGGCTACACCTTC,CATSEGYGYTF
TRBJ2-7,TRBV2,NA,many,TGTGCCAGCAGTGAAGCGCGGGGTTCCTGGGAGCAGTACTTC,CASSEARGSWEQYF
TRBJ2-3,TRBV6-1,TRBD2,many,TGTGCCAGCAGTGAAGCTAGCGGGGGATACACAGATACGCAGTATTTT,CASSEASGGYTDTQYF
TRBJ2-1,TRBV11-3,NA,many,TGTGCCAGCAGTCTCCTTGGGTCGAGCTCCTACAATGAGCAGTTCTTC,CASSLLGSSSYNEQFF
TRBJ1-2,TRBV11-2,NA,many,TGTGCCAGCAGCTTAGGGGGAGGGACGGCTGGCTACACCTTC,CASSLGGGTAGYTF
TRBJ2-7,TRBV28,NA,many,TGTGCCACCCTACGCAGTGCAGTAGCCTACGAGCAGTACTTC,CATLRSAVAYEQYF
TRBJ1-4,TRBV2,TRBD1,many,TGTGCCAGCAGCCTCTACCCGGGACAGGGCTATGAAAAACTGTTTTTT,CASSLYPGQGYEKLFF
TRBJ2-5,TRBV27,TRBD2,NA,TGTGCCAGCAGTCTGACTACTAGCGGGGGGGCGGAGACCCAGTACTTC,CASSLTTSGGAETQYF
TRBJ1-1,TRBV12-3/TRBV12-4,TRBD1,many,TGTGCCAGCAGTTTAGGGGTTCGGACAGGGGGTATGAACACTGAAGCTTTCTTT,CASSLGVRTGGMNTEAFF
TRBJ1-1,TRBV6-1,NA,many,TGTGCCAGCAGGATGGGGGTCGCTGGACACAATAAAATGAACACTGAAGCTTTCTTT,CASRMGVAGHNKMNTEAFF
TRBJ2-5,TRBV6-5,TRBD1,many,TGTGCCAGCAGTTACTCCCAGGGGGCGGTCACAGAGACCCAGTACTTC,CASSYSQGAVTETQYF